The following is a T cell receptor (beta chain) sequence with its context. Its specificity is not known. The data stem from a study of OX40 agonist ivuxolimab in advanced cancers. About the study: Two cutaneous melanoma patients and one hepatocellular carcinoma patient, three in all, had partial responses.

TCRdb's copy holds only in-frame clones and misses some; the assay was immunoSEQ multiplex PCR. The table includes roughly 61,000 clones, 88% detected once. This CDR3 contains 14 residues. Per the germline V gene, CDR1 is SEHNR and CDR2 is FQNEAQ (reference sequence). Trimming removed 7 bases from V and 8 bases from J, with 20 bases in between. Whole-study findings and limits: Clones of CD4+ and CD8+ blood T cells grew by week 6 at doses of 0.1 to 3.0 mg/kg. CD8+ T cells showed, on average, more clonal expansion than CD4+ cells.

V is TRBV7-9 and J is TRBJ1-1; no clear D. Source: CD4+ or CD8+ T cells sorted from blood, taken in a trial of the OX40 agonist ivuxolimab. The receptor comes from an adult with an advanced solid tumor such as melanoma, head and neck, liver or kidney cancer. CDR3 region: CASTHRAAPEEAFF. The CDR3 DNA follows: TGTGCCAGCACCCATCGAGCGGCGCCGGAAGAAGCTTTCTTT.